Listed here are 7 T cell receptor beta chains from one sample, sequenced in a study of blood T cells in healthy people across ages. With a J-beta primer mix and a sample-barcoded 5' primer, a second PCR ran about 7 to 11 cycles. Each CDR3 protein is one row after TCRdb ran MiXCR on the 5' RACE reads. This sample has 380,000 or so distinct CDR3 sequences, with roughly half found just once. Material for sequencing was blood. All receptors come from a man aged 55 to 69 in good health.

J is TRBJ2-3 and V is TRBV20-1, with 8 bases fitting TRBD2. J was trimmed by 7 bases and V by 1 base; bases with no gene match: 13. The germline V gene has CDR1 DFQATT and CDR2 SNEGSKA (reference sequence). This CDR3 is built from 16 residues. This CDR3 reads CSARAPSGPKRNTQYF. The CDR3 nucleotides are TGCAGTGCTAGAGCCCCTAGCGGGCCGAAGAGAAATACGCAGTATTTT.

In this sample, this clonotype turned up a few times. CDR3 residues: CASSLGTQGDTQYF. DNA for the CDR3: TGTGCCAGCAGTCTCGGGACCCAGGGCGATACGCAGTATTTT. The chain recombines TRBV27 with TRBJ2-3; D is tentatively TRBD1 or TRBD2 (5 bases each). V gave up 5 bases and J gave up 6 bases, with 15 bases separating them. CDR1 MNHEY and CDR2 SMNVEV come from the germline V gene (reference sequence). CDR3 length: 14 amino acids.

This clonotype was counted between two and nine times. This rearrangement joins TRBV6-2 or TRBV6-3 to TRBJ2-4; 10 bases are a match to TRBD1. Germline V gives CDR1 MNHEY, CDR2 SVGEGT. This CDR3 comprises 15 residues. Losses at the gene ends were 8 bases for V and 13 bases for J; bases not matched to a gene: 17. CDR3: CASSDGGTGVFEQYF. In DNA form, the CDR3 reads TGTGCCAGCTCCGACGGCGGGACAGGGGTTTTTGAGCAGTACTTC.

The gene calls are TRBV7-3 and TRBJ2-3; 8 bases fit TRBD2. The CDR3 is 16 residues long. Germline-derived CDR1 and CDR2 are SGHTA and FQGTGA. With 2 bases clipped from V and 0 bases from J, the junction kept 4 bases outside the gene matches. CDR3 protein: CASSLVGGGSTDTQYF. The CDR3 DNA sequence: TGTGCCAGCAGCTTAGTGGGCGGGGGGAGCACAGATACGCAGTATTTT.

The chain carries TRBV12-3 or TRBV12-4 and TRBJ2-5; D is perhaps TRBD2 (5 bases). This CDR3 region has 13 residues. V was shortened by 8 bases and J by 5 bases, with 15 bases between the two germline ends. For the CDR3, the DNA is TGTGCCAGCGGAAGGGTTTCGGGGGAGACCCAGTACTTC. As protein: CASGRVSGETQYF.

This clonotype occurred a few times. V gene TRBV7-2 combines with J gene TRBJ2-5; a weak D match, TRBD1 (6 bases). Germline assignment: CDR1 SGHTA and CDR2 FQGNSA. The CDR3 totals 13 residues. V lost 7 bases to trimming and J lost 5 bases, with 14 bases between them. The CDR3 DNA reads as TGTGCCAGCAAAATTCAGGGGCAGGAGACCCAGTACTTC. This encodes CASKIQGQETQYF.

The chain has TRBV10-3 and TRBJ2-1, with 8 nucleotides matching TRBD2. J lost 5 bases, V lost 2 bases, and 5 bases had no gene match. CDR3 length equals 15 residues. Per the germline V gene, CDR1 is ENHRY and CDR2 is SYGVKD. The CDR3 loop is CAISEREGGNNEQFF. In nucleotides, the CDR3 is TGTGCCATCAGTGAGCGGGAGGGGGGAAACAATGAGCAGTTCTTC.